This record concerns one TCR beta chain sequence. The data were taken from a study of shared clonotypes between healthy human individuals. The CDR3 extends over 18 amino acids. Germline V gene data show CDR1 as SQVTM and CDR2 as ANQGSEA. Trimming shortened V by 5 bases and J by 0 bases, and 26 bases separated the two germline ends. TCRdb's copy holds only in-frame clones and misses some; the assay was immunoSEQ multiplex PCR. The table lists about 330,000 clones, around 67% of them singletons, with 10% in the top ten. The clonotype originates from a man younger than 45 in good health. The V gene is TRBV29-1, the J gene TRBJ2-7; a weak D match, TRBD2 (6 bases). The sample was memory CD4+ T cells sorted from blood. The subset was: CD45RA-negative fraction. CDR3 bases: TGCAGCGTTCGGGGGATACGACATACGAACCAAAGCTCCTACGAGCAGTACTTC. Residues: CSVRGIRHTNQSSYEQYF.